The 11 T cell receptor beta chains below come from one sample, sequenced in a study of shared clonotypes between healthy human individuals. Naive CD8 cells, CD45RO-negative and positively selected for CCR7, excluded terminally differentiated effector memory CD45RA+ cells. Repertoires were generated with immunoSEQ multiplex PCR, while TCRdb's copy carries only in-frame clones and drops some. This sample has some 800,000 clones, with about 91% found just once. The sequencing sample was made of naive CD8+ T cells sorted from blood. The receptors stem from a man in his thirties or forties in good health.

The chain carries TRBV6-1 and TRBJ2-7; the D is unclear. The germline V gene encodes CDR1 MNHNS and CDR2 SASEGT. Trimming took 7 bases from V and 2 from J, leaving 9 bases between them. The CDR3 is made up of 12 amino acids. This CDR3 is CASTKGAYEQYF. The CDR3 DNA is TGTGCCAGCACCAAGGGTGCCTACGAGCAGTACTTC.

The V and J genes are TRBV27 and TRBJ2-1; the D gene is possibly TRBD2 (6 bases). The CDR3 contains 14 residues. CDR1 is MNHEY and CDR2 is SMNVEV in the germline V gene (reference sequence). The V and J ends lost 6 bases and 7 bases respectively, with 16 bases between them. In DNA form, the CDR3 reads TGTGCCAGCAGCCGGCCGGGAGACGGAAATGAGCAGTTCTTC. Translated, it gives CASSRPGDGNEQFF.

The chain is built from TRBV28 and TRBJ1-2; TRBD1 matches at 7 bases. The CDR3 runs to 16 residues. Germline CDR1 is MDHEN and CDR2 is SYDVKM. The V gene end was trimmed by 5 bases and the J gene end by 0 bases; junction bases not matched to a gene: 9. The CDR3, as DNA: TGTGCCAGCAGTCCCTTAGACAGGGCTACTAACTATGGCTACACCTTC. The encoded protein is CASSPLDRATNYGYTF.

The chain recombines TRBV7-9 with TRBJ1-3; maybe TRBD1 (5 bases). Germline lookup yields CDR1 SEHNR and CDR2 FQNEAQ (reference sequence). V gave up 5 bases and J gave up 4 bases, with 24 bases separating them. There are 18 residues in the CDR3. CDR3 sequence: CASSPRDGPRPSGNTIYF. The CDR3, as DNA: TGTGCCAGCAGCCCTCGGGACGGACCCCGACCCTCCGGAAACACCATATATTTT.

J is TRBJ2-7 and V is TRBV7-8; 9 nucleotides align to TRBD1. The germline gives CDR1 SGHVS, CDR2 FQNEAQ. The CDR3 consists of 14 residues. Germline trimming cut 5 bases from V and 3 bases from J; bases unmatched to any gene: 5. The CDR3 sequence is CASSRTGVFYEQYF. The DNA for the CDR3 is TGTGCCAGCAGCAGGACAGGGGTGTTCTACGAGCAGTACTTC. Full variable domain (rest looked up from reference TRBV7-8 and TRBJ2-7): GAGVSQSPRYKVAKRGQDVALRCDPISGHVSLFWYQQALGQGPEFLTYFQNEAQLDKSGLPSDRFFAERPEGSVSTLKIQRTQQEDSAVYLCASSRTGVFYEQYFGPGTRLTVT.

This clone has only one observation. The rearrangement uses TRBV7-9 and TRBJ2-1; 9 positions agree with TRBD2. This CDR3 is 17 amino acids long. Germline assignment: CDR1 SEHNR and CDR2 FQNEAQ (reference sequence). Losses at the gene ends were 5 bases for V and 8 bases for J; bases not matched to a gene: 16. CDR3: CASSPRLAGVSSHEQFF. CDR3 nucleotide sequence: TGTGCCAGCAGCCCCCGGTTAGCGGGAGTCTCTTCCCATGAGCAGTTCTTC.

The chain links TRBV27 to TRBJ1-2; TRBD1 matches at 7 bases. The junction had 10 bases not matched to a gene; V was cut back by 5 bases and J by 7 bases. The germline gives CDR1 MNHEY, CDR2 SMNVEV (reference sequence). There are 14 residues in the CDR3. DNA for the CDR3: TGTGCCAGCAGTACCTTAGACAGGGTCGCTGGCTACACCTTC. It is translated as CASSTLDRVAGYTF.

The chain employs TRBV7-8 and TRBJ2-7; D might be TRBD1 (6 bases). The length of the CDR3 is 14 residues. Germline CDR1 reads SGHVS; CDR2 reads FQNEAQ. The germline V and J ends were trimmed by 0 bases and 6 bases, with 12 bases remaining between them. In nucleotides, the CDR3 is TGTGCCAGCAGCTTAGCGTGGACAGCGAGCGAGCAGTACTTC. This codes for CASSLAWTASEQYF.

This clone was recorded a few times. J is TRBJ2-7 and V is TRBV27; 8 nucleotides agree with TRBD1. The germline V gene encodes CDR1 MNHEY and CDR2 SMNVEV (reference sequence). V dropped 4 bases and J dropped 5; count of bases not matched to a gene: 13. This CDR3 has 16 amino acids. CDR3 sequence: CASSWAGGELLDEQYF. DNA of the CDR3: TGTGCCAGCAGTTGGGCAGGGGGCGAATTACTAGACGAGCAGTACTTC.

The genes are TRBV2 and TRBJ1-2; tentative D call: TRBD1 (5 bases). Looked up from germline, CDR1 is SNHLY and CDR2 is FYNNEI. The CDR3 is made up of 15 amino acids. V was shortened by 1 base and J by 4 bases, with 13 bases between the two germline ends. DNA of the CDR3: TGTGCCAGCAGTGAAGATATCCGGGGCTTCTATGGCTACACCTTC. It specifies CASSEDIRGFYGYTF.

The gene calls are TRBV21-1 and TRBJ1-5. TRBV21-1 is a pseudogene segment. The CDR3 length is 13 residues. The CDR3 region is CASSKGTLWPQHF. CDR3 nucleotide sequence: TGTGCCAGCAGCAAAGGGACTCTCTGGCCCCAGCATTTT.